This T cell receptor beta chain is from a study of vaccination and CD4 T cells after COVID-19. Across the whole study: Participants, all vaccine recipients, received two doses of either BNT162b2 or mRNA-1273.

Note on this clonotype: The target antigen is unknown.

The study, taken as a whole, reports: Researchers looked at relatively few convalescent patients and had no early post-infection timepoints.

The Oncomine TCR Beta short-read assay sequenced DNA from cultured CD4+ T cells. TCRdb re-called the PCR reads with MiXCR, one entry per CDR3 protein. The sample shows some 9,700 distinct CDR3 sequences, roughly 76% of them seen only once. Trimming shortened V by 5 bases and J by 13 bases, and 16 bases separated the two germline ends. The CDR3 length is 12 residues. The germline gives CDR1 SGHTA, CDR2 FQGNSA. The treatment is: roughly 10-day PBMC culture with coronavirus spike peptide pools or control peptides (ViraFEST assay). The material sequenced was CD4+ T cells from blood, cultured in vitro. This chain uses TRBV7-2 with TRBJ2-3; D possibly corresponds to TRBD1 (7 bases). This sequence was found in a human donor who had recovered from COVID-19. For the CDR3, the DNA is TGTGCCAGCAGCCACAGGGGAGGCATCAAGTATTTT. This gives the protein CASSHRGGIKYF.